This T cell receptor (beta chain) was profiled in a study of T cell responses to AZD1222 COVID-19 vaccine. Study-wide context: Second-dose schedules of about 4 or about 12 weeks were combined.

General study results and limits: Nearly half of unique spike-specific TCRs reportedly avoided B.1.351 and B.1.1.7 mutated regions.

Repertoires were generated with immunoSEQ multiplex PCR, while TCRdb's copy carries only in-frame clones and drops some. Among about 190,000 clones listed, almost 95% were seen once. This clone was seen once. Antigen: not known. The CDR3 is 13 amino acids. Trimming removed 3 bases at V and 1 base at J, with 6 bases between. The chain combines TRBV12-3 or TRBV12-4 with TRBJ2-5, with D uncertain. This clonotype was sampled from an adult in good health. The sample here was peripheral blood, taken on day 0 of AZD1222 vaccination. The CDR3, as DNA: TGTGCCAGCAGTTTCTCATCCCAAGAGACCCAGTACTTC. Translating it yields CASSFSSQETQYF.